Below, one TCR beta chain is given with its context. Sequenced by immunoSEQ multiplex PCR; TCRdb stores in-frame clones only, minus some. The sample consists of roughly 50,000 clones, roughly three quarters of them appearing once. These data belong to a study of radiotherapy plus CTLA-4 blockade in lung cancer. This TCR derives from a human donor with non-small cell lung cancer who had stable disease on radiotherapy plus ipilimumab. Source: peripheral blood, taken from a patient treated with radiotherapy plus ipilimumab.

CDR3 sequence: CASSPGYAAASNQPQHF. As DNA, the CDR3 is TGTGCCAGCAGTCCTGGGTATGCGGCAGCTAGCAATCAGCCCCAGCATTTT. The chain has TRBV27 and TRBJ1-5; D unresolved. The length of the CDR3 is 17 residues. The germline V gene has CDR1 MNHEY and CDR2 SMNVEV (reference sequence). Trimming took 5 bases from V and 0 from J, leaving 17 bases between them.